The clone carrying this T cell receptor (beta chain) was recorded only once. The record originates from a study of T cell responses to AZD1222 COVID-19 vaccine. The repertoire was sequenced with immunoSEQ multiplex PCR; TCRdb's copy has only in-frame clones and lacks some. The sample records 95,000 to 150,000 clones, over 75% being singletons. Between the trimmed V and J ends, which lost 2 bases and 1 base, there was a span of 12 bases. Germline V gene data show CDR1 as MNHEY and CDR2 as SMNVEV (reference sequence). The CDR3 length is 15 residues. V gene TRBV27 combines with J gene TRBJ2-7; the D is unclear. The clonotype comes from an adult in good health. The starting material was peripheral blood, obtained on day 0 of AZD1222 vaccination. The CDR3 bases are TGTGCCAGCAGTTTAGACCGCTCGGGTTCCTACGAGCAGTACTTC. Its translation: CASSLDRSGSYEQYF.